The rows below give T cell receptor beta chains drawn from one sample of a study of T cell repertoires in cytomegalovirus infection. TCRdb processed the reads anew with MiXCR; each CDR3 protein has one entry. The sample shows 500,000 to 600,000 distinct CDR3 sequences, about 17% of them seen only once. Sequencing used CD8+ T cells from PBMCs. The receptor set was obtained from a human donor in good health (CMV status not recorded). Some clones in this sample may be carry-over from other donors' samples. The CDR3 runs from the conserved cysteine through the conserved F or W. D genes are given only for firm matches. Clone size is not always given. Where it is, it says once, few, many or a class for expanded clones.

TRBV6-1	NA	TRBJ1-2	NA	CASRPPNSYGYTF	TGTGCCAGCAGGCCCCCAAACTCCTATGGCTACACCTTC
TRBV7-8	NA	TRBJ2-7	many	CASSSKNDNYEQYF	TGTGCCAGCAGCTCCAAAAATGACAACTACGAGCAGTACTTC
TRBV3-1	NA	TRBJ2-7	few	CASSQVATRSSYEQYF	TGTGCCAGCAGCCAAGTGGCCACCAGGAGCTCCTACGAGCAGTACTTC
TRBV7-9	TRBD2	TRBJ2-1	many	CASRLSSGQSYNEQFF	TGTGCCAGCAGACTGTCTAGCGGGCAATCCTACAATGAGCAGTTCTTC
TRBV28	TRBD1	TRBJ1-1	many	CASRLRTGGTEAFF	TGTGCCAGCAGGCTCCGGACAGGGGGCACTGAAGCTTTCTTT
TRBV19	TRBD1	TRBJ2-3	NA	CASSTGAADTQYF	TGTGCCAGTAGCACAGGGGCCGCAGATACGCAGTATTTT
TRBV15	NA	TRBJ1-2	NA	CATSGDTRARGYTF	TGTGCCACCAGCGGGGACACCCGGGCGAGAGGCTACACCTTC
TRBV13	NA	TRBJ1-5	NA	CASSLGGGAGQPQHF	TGTGCCAGCAGCTTAGGAGGGGGGGCGGGACAGCCCCAGCATTTT
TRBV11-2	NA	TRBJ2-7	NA	CASSLIRESDEQYF	TGTGCCAGCAGCTTAATACGGGAGAGCGACGAGCAGTACTTC
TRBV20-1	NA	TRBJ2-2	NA	CSASPPNTGELFF	TGCAGTGCCAGCCCCCCTAACACCGGGGAGCTGTTTTTT
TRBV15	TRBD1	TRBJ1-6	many	CATSRGTGGDSPLHF	TGTGCCACCAGCAGAGGTACAGGGGGGGATTCACCCCTCCACTTT
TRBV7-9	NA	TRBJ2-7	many	CASSLAVTPGEQYF	TGTGCCAGCAGCTTAGCGGTCACCCCCGGCGAGCAGTACTTC
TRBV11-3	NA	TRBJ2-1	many	CASSPQGNYNEQFF	TGTGCCAGCAGCCCACAGGGAAACTACAATGAGCAGTTCTTC
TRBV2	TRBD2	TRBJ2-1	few	CATKTSGNEQFF	TGTGCCACCAAGACTAGCGGGAATGAGCAGTTCTTC
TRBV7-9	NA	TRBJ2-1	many	CASSISDEQFF	TGTGCCAGCAGCATCTCAGATGAGCAGTTCTTC
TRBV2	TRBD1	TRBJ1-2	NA	CASSADRDRYGYTF	TGTGCCAGCAGCGCCGACAGGGACCGGTATGGCTACACCTTC
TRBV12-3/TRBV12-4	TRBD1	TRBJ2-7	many	CASTETGRATEQYF	TGTGCCAGCACCGAGACAGGGCGCGCGACCGAGCAGTACTTC
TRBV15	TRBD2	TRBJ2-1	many	CATSRRGTSGIEQFF	TGTGCCACCAGCAGAAGAGGGACTAGCGGGATCGAGCAGTTCTTC
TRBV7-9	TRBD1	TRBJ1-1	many	CASSARQGAGTEAFF	TGTGCCAGCAGCGCCCGACAGGGGGCGGGCACTGAAGCTTTCTTT
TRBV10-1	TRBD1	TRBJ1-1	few	CASSEGTGSTEAFF	TGCGCCAGCAGTGAAGGGACAGGGAGCACTGAAGCTTTCTTT
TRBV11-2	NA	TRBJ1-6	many	CASLAGYNSPLHF	TGTGCCAGCCTTGCGGGCTATAATTCACCCCTCCACTTT
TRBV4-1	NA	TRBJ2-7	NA	CASSEDIMYEQYF	TGCGCCAGCAGCGAGGACATAATGTACGAGCAGTACTTC
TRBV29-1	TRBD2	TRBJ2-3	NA	CSAEGLAGDGNTQYF	TGCAGCGCGGAGGGACTAGCGGGAGACGGCAATACGCAGTATTTT
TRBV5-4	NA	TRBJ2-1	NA	CASSFGALEQFF	TGTGCCAGCAGCTTCGGGGCTCTCGAGCAGTTCTTC
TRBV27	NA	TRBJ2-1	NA	CASSLSFTGDFLGQFF	TGTGCCAGCAGTTTATCGTTCACAGGGGACTTCTTGGGGCAGTTCTTC
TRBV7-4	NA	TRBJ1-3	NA	CASGHGDF	TGTGCCAGCGGGCATGGTGATTTT
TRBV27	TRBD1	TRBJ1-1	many	CASSLEPDRGRMTEAFF	TGTGCCAGCAGTTTAGAGCCCGACAGGGGGCGTATGACTGAAGCTTTCTTT
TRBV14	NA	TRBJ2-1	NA	CASGITEQFF	TGTGCGTCAGGGATAACTGAGCAGTTCTTC
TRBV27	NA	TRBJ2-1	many	CASSPGVYNEQFF	TGTGCCAGCAGCCCGGGAGTTTACAATGAGCAGTTCTTC
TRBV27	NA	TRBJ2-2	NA	CASSLFVFGGELFF	TGTGCCAGCAGTTTATTCGTATTCGGCGGGGAGCTGTTTTTT
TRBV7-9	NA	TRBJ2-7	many	CASSSSGRAYEQYF	TGTGCCAGCAGCTCCAGCGGGCGTGCCTACGAGCAGTACTTC
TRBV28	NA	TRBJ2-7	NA	CASSLRDTAYEQYF	TGTGCCAGCAGTTTAAGGGACACAGCCTACGAGCAGTACTTC
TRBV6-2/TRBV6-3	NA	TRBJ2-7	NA	CASSYPRVYEQYF	TGTGCCAGCAGTTACCCCAGGGTGTACGAGCAGTACTTC
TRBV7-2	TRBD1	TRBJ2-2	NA	CASSPGQKTGELFF	TGTGCAAGCAGCCCGGGACAGAAAACCGGGGAGCTGTTTTTT
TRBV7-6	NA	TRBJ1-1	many	CASSLPYKGAEAFF	TGTGCCAGCAGCTTACCCTACAAGGGAGCTGAAGCTTTCTTT
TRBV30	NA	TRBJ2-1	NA	CAWSAGSNEQFF	TGTGCCTGGAGTGCGGGGTCCAATGAGCAGTTCTTC
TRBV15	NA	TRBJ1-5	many	CATSSDRSNQPQHF	TGTGCCACCAGCAGCGACAGGAGCAATCAGCCCCAGCATTTT
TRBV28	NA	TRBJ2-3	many	CASSLRTDTQYF	TGTGCCAGCAGCTTAAGGACAGATACGCAGTATTTT
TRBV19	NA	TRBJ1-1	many	CASSPRPGTEAFF	TGTGCCAGTAGTCCCCGGCCGGGCACTGAAGCTTTCTTT
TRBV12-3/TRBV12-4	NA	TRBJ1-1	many	CASTFAQGYTEAFF	TGTGCCAGCACCTTCGCTCAGGGATACACTGAAGCTTTCTTT
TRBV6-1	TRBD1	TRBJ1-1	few	CASSRTGDEAFF	TGTGCCAGCAGCAGGACAGGGGATGAAGCTTTCTTT
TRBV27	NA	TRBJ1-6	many	CASSPPGQYNSPLHF	TGTGCCAGCAGTCCGCCGGGGCAGTATAATTCACCCCTCCACTTT
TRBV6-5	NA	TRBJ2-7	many	CASRLQAFSYEQYF	TGTGCCAGCAGACTACAGGCGTTCTCCTACGAGCAGTACTTC
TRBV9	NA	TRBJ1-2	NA	CASSVGTVNGDGYTF	TGTGCCAGCAGCGTAGGAACCGTCAACGGCGATGGCTACACCTTC
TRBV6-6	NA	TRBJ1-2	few	CASSYSDGGGYTF	TGTGCCAGCAGTTACTCGGATGGAGGGGGCTACACCTTC
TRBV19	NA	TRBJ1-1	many	CASSTTGIGLHTEAFF	TGTGCCAGTAGTACCACTGGTATCGGGCTGCACACTGAAGCTTTCTTT
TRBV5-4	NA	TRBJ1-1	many	CASSSQGGPEAFF	TGTGCCAGCAGCTCTCAGGGAGGGCCTGAAGCTTTCTTT
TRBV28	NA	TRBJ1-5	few	CASTSRRQPQHF	TGTGCCAGCACCTCGAGACGGCAGCCCCAGCATTTT
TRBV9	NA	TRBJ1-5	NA	CASSRGDDSNQPQHF	TGTGCCAGCAGCCGCGGAGATGATAGCAATCAGCCCCAGCATTTT
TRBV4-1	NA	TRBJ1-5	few	CASSQDRQGVNQPQHF	TGTGCCAGCAGCCAAGATCGGCAGGGAGTAAATCAGCCCCAGCATTTT
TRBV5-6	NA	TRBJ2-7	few	CASSASGLLADEQYF	TGTGCCAGCAGCGCGTCGGGACTCTTAGCCGACGAGCAGTACTTC
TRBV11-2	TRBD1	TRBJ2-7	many	CASSLVRGQDEQYF	TGTGCCAGCAGCTTAGTCAGGGGGCAGGACGAGCAGTACTTC
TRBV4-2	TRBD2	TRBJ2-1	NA	CASQGLAGGPNEQFF	TGTGCCAGCCAGGGACTAGCGGGGGGGCCAAATGAGCAGTTCTTC
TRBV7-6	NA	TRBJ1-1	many	CASSLNTVNTEAFF	TGTGCCAGCAGCTTAAACACCGTGAACACTGAAGCTTTCTTT
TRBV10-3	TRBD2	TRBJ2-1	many	CAIRGAGGYNEQFF	TGTGCCATCAGGGGAGCGGGGGGTTACAATGAGCAGTTCTTC
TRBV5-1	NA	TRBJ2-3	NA	CASSSARVTPTDTQYF	TGCGCCAGCAGCTCAGCGCGGGTCACTCCCACAGATACGCAGTATTTT
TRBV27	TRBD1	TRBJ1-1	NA	CASKTGGTEAFF	TGTGCCAGCAAGACAGGGGGCACTGAAGCTTTCTTT
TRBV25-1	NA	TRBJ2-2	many	CASSEGIRRTGELFF	TGTGCCAGCAGTGAGGGAATCCGCCGGACCGGGGAGCTGTTTTTT
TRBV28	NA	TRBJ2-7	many	CASSLAPPQYEQYF	TGTGCCAGCAGTTTAGCCCCACCGCAGTACGAGCAGTACTTC
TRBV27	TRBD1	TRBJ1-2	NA	CASSLGDRGYGYTF	TGTGCCAGCAGTTTAGGGGACAGGGGATATGGCTACACCTTC